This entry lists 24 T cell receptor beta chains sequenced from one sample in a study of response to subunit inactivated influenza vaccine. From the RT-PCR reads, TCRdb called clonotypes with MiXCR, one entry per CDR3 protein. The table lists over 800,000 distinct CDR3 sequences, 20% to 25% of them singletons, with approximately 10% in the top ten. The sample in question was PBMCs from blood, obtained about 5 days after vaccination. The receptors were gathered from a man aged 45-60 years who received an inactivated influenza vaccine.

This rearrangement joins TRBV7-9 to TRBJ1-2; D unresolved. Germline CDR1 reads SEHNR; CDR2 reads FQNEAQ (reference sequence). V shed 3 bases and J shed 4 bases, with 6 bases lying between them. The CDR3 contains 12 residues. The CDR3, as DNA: TGTGCCAGCAGCTTCGACACCTATGGCTACACCTTC. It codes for CASSFDTYGYTF.

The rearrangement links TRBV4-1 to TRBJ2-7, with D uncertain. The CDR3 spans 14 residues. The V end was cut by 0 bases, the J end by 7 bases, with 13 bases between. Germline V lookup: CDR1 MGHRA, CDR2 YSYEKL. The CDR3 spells CASSQDYVKNEQYF. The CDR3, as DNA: TGCGCCAGCAGCCAAGACTACGTCAAAAATGAGCAGTACTTC.

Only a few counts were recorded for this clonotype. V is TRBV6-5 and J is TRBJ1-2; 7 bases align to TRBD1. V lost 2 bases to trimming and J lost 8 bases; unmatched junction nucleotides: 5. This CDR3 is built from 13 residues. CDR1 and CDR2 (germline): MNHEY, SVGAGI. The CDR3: CASSYDRAGGYTF. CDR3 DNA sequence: TGTGCCAGCAGTTACGACAGGGCGGGCGGCTACACCTTC.

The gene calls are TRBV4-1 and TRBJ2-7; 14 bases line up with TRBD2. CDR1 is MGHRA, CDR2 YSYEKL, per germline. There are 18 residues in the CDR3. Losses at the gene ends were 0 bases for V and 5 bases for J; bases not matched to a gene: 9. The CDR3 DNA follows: TGCGCCAGCAGCCAAGAAGCCCGACTAGCGGGGGGGCCCGACGAGCAGTACTTC. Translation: CASSQEARLAGGPDEQYF.

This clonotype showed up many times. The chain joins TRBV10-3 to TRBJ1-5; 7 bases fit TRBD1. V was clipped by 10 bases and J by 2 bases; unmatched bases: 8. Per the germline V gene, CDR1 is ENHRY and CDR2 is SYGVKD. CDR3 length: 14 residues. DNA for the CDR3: TGTGCCACGCAGGCCGGGACAGGCAATCAGCCCCAGCATTTT. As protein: CATQAGTGNQPQHF.

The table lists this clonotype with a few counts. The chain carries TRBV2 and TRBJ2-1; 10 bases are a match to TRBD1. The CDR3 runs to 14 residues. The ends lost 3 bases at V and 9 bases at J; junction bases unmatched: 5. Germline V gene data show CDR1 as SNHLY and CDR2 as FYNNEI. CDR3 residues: CASSDGTGASEQFF. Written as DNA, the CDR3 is TGTGCCAGCAGTGACGGGACAGGGGCAAGTGAGCAGTTCTTC.

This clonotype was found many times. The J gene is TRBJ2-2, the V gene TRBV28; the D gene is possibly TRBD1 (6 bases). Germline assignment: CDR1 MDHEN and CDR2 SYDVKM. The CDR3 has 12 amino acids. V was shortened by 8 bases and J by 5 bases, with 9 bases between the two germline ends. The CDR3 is CASLRGTGELFF. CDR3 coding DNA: TGTGCCAGCCTCAGGGGAACCGGGGAGCTGTTTTTT.

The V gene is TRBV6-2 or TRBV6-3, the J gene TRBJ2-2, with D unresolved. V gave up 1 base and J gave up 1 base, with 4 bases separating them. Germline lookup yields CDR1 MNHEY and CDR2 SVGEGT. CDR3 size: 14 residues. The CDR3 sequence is CASSYYLNTGELFF. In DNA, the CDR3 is TGTGCCAGCAGTTACTATCTGAACACCGGGGAGCTGTTTTTT.

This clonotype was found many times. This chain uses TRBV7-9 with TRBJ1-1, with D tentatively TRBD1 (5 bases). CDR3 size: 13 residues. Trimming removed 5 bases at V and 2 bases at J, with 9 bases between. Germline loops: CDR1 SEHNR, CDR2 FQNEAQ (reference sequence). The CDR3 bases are TGTGCCAGCAGCCTAACAGGAAACACTGAAGCTTTCTTT. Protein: CASSLTGNTEAFF.

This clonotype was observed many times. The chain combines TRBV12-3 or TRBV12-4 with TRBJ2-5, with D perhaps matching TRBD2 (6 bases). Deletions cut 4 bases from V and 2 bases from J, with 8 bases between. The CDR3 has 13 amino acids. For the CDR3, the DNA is TGTGCCAGCAGTTATCGGGGGCAAGAGACCCAGTACTTC. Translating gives CASSYRGQETQYF.

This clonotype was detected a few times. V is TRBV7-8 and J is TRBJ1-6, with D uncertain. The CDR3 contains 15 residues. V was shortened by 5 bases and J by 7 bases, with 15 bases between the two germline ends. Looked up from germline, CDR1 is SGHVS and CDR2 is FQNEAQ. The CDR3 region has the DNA TGTGCCAGCAGCCAACTTAGTGGAGGAAATTCACCCCTCCACTTT. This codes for CASSQLSGGNSPLHF.

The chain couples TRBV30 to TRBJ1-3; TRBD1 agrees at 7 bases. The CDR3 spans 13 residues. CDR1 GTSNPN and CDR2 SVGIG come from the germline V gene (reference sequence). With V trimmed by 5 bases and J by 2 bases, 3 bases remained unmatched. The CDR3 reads CAWAGGPGNTIYF. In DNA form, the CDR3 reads TGTGCCTGGGCAGGGGGACCTGGAAACACCATATATTTT.

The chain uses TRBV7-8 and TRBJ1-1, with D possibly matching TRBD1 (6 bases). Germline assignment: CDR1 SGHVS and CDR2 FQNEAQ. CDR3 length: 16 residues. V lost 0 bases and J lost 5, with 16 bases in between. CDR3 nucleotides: TGTGCCAGCAGCTTAGCGCGATTCAGGGGTCGGACTGAAGCTTTCTTT. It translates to CASSLARFRGRTEAFF.

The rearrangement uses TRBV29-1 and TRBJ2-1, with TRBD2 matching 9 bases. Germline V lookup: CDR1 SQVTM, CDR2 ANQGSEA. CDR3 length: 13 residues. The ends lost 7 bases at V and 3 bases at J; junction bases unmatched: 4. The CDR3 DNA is TGCAGCGGCGTAGCGGGAGTCTACAATGAGCAGTTCTTC. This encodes CSGVAGVYNEQFF.

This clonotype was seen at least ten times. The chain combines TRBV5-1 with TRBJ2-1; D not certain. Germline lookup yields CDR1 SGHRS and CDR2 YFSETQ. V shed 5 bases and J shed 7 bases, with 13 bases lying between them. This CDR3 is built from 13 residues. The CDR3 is CASRTLQGNEQFF. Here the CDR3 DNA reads TGCGCCAGCAGGACACTCCAAGGGAATGAGCAGTTCTTC.

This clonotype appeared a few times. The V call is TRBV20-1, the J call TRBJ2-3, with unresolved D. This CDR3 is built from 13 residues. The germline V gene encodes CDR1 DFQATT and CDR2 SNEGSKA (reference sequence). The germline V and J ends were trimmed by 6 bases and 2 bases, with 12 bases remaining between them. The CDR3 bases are TGCAGTGCCGAGGAGAGCAACACAGATACGCAGTATTTT. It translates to CSAEESNTDTQYF.

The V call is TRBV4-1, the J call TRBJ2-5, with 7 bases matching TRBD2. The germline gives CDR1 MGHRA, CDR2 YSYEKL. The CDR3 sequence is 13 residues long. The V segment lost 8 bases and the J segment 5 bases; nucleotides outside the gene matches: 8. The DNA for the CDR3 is TGCGCCAGCGGGCCTTTCGGGAGGGAGACCCAGTACTTC. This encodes CASGPFGRETQYF.

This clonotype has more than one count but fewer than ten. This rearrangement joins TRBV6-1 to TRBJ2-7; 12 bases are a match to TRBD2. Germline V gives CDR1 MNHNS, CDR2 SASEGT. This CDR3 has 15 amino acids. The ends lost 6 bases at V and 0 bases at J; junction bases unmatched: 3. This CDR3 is CASSRLAGASYEQYF. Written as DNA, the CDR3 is TGTGCCAGCAGCCGACTAGCGGGGGCCTCCTACGAGCAGTACTTC.

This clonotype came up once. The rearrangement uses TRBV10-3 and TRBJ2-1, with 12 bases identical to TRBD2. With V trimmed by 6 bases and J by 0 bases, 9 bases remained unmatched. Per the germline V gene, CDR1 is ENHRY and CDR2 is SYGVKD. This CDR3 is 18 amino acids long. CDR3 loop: CAIRLGLAGLSSYNEQFF. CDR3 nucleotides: TGTGCCATCAGATTAGGACTAGCGGGACTAAGCTCCTACAATGAGCAGTTCTTC.

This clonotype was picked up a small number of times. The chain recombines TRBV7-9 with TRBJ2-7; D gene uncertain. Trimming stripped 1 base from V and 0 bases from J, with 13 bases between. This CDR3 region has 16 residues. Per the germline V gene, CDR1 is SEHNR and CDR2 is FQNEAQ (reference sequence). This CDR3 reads CASSLGRRSSSYEQYF. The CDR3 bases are TGTGCCAGCAGCTTAGGAAGACGGAGCAGCTCCTACGAGCAGTACTTC.

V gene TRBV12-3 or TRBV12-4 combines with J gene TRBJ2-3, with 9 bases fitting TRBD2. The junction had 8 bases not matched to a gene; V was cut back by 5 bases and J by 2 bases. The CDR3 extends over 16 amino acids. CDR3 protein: CASSLLSGGVTDTQYF. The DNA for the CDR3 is TGTGCCAGCAGTCTTCTTAGCGGGGGAGTCACAGATACGCAGTATTTT.

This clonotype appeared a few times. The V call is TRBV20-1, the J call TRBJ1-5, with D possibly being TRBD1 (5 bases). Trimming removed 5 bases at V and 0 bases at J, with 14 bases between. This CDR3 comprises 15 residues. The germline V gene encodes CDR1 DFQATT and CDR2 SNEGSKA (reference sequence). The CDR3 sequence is CSAGGGEVSNQPQHF. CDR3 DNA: TGCAGTGCTGGGGGGGGGGAAGTTAGCAATCAGCCCCAGCATTTT.

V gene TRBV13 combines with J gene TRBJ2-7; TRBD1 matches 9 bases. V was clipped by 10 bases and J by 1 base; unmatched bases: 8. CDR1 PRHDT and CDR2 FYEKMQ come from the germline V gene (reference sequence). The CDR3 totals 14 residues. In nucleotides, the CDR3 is TGTGCCATGGGCTTAGGGACAGGGTCCTACGAGCAGTACTTC. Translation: CAMGLGTGSYEQYF.

The CDR3: CASSLYGDTQYF. CDR3 coding DNA: TGCGCCAGCAGCTTGTACGGGGATACGCAGTATTTT. The rearrangement links TRBV5-1 to TRBJ2-3; D unresolved. Germline V gene lookup returns CDR1 SGHRS and CDR2 YFSETQ. This CDR3 region has 12 residues. Trimming stripped 1 base from V and 6 bases from J, with 6 bases between.